These 4 T cell receptor beta chains came from one sample sequenced in a study of molecular identifiers for immune sequencing clone quantification. TCRdb re-derived calls from the PCR reads in MiXCR, one entry per CDR3 protein. The repertoire holds almost 20,000 distinct CDR3 sequences, with about 21% as singletons. The sample comprised naive CD8+ T cells from blood, with Jurkat cell RNA spiked in. As to subset: FACS-sorted CD8+CD4-CCR7+CD45RA+ naive T cells. All receptors come from a human donor in good health. Some libraries in this study had Jurkat cell RNA spiked in.

This clonotype appeared many times. The V and J genes are TRBV6-6 and TRBJ2-1, with D maybe TRBD2 (5 bases). This CDR3 contains 15 residues. V was clipped by 6 bases and J by 9 bases, with 21 bases between them. Germline CDR1 and CDR2: MNHNY and SVGAGI (reference sequence). The CDR3, as DNA: TGTGCCAGCAGCCCCTATGGGGAGTTGGTGTCTGAGCAGTTCTTC. Translation gives CASSPYGELVSEQFF.

This clonotype was seen repeatedly, ten times or more. V is TRBV6-2 or TRBV6-3 and J is TRBJ2-7, with unresolved D. Trimming removed 1 base from V and 3 bases from J, with 4 bases in between. Germline V gene sequence: CDR1 MNHEY, CDR2 SVGEGT. The CDR3 runs 12 residues. CDR3 in amino acids: CASSYWVYEQYF. The DNA of the CDR3 is TGTGCCAGCAGTTACTGGGTCTACGAGCAGTACTTC.

This clonotype was recorded many times. This chain connects TRBV11-2 to TRBJ2-3; no reliable D call. V was pared by 6 bases and J by 7 bases, with 11 bases between. The germline V gene encodes CDR1 SGHAT and CDR2 FQNNGV. The CDR3 loop spans 12 amino acids. The CDR3 here is CASSSGGNTQYF. The DNA for the CDR3 is TGTGCCAGCAGTTCAGGCGGAAATACGCAGTATTTT.

The rearrangement links TRBV7-9 to TRBJ2-4; D gene uncertain. The CDR3 is 13 residues long. The V gene's germline CDR1 is SEHNR and CDR2 FQNEAQ (reference sequence). V lost 6 bases to trimming and J lost 1 base, with 7 bases between them. In DNA form, the CDR3 reads TGTGCCAGCAGGCCCCCGGCCAAAAACATTCAGTACTTC. It translates to CASRPPAKNIQYF.